This TCR beta chain was captured by sequencing in a study of spatial heterogeneity in lung cancer. In the study overall: On average, each unique TCR and UMI combination appeared more than ten times in raw reads.

Losses at the gene ends were 10 bases for V and 3 bases for J; bases not matched to a gene: 4. This CDR3 is 15 amino acids long. CDR1 is MNHEY and CDR2 is SVGEGT in the germline V gene. This clonotype showed up just a few times. TCRdb processed the 5' RACE reads anew with MiXCR; each CDR3 protein has one entry. Among about 3,700 distinct CDR3 sequences listed, about 9.1% were seen once. The time point denotes: sample taken at primary tumor resection. The donors, 70 or so patients with untreated early-stage non-small cell lung cancer, provided the samples. Whole RNA was taken from tumor, nontumor lung or frozen PBMC; it was then sequenced unsorted.

The source material was normal lung tissue next to the tumor, sampled at surgery. The receptor was derived from a female donor with early-stage non-small cell lung cancer. The rearrangement joins TRBV6-2 or TRBV6-3 to TRBJ2-1; 15 bases align to TRBD2. For the CDR3, the DNA is TGTGCCACGGGACTAGCGGGAGGCAACTACAATGAGCAGTTCTTC. It translates to CATGLAGGNYNEQFF.